The clone carrying this T cell receptor beta chain has a count of ten or more. What it binds is unknown. The data derive from a study of breast tumors, draining lymph nodes, adjacent tissues. Study conclusions and caveats: That most tumor T cells come from lymph nodes remained unproven. Compared with lymph nodes, tumors were less diverse; compared with nontumor tissue, more. Luminal-like breast cancer showed significantly greater tumor-nontumor repertoire similarity than basal-like breast cancer did. Data fit most tumor T cells coming from lymph node, expanding in tumor.

Trimming removed 2 bases at V and 4 bases at J, with 18 bases between. The germline V gene has CDR1 MNHGY and CDR2 SVAAGI. This CDR3 comprises 16 residues. TCRdb called the multiplex PCR reads again in MiXCR, with one record for every CDR3 protein. The table lists 180,000 or so distinct CDR3 sequences, around a third of them singletons. The lymph nodes were axillary draining lymph nodes from breast cancer patients. The clonotype comes from a female donor with breast cancer. Some clones in this sample may be carry-over from other donors' samples. This chain uses TRBV6-9 with TRBJ2-7; D is undetermined. The sample was axillary lymph node tissue. The CDR3 DNA reads as TGTGCCAGCAGTTATCGTATTGCGACGAATGGGTACGAGCAGTACTTC. This translates into CASSYRIATNGYEQYF.